Listed below are T cell receptor beta chains from one sample, sequenced in a study of blood T cell repertoires in COVID-19. Profiled with immunoSEQ multiplex PCR; TCRdb holds only in-frame clones, not every one. The table records some 120,000 clones, over 70% of them present only once. Sequenced material: peripheral blood. The source of these receptors is a woman in her fifties or sixties with acute or convalescent COVID-19. Both conserved end residues are trimmed from each CDR3.

V gene: TRBV5-1
J gene: TRBJ2-3
CDR3 protein: ASSPEAFTDTQY

V gene: TRBV6-5
J gene: TRBJ1-6
CDR3 protein: ASRPQQGINSPLH

V gene: TRBV4-2
J gene: TRBJ2-5
CDR3 protein: ASSQDFFQGNQETQY

V gene: TRBV6-5
J gene: TRBJ1-3
CDR3 protein: ASRDRGGGNTIY

V gene: TRBV2
J gene: TRBJ2-3
CDR3 protein: ASTWGDSTDTQY

V gene: TRBV12-3/TRBV12-4
J gene: TRBJ2-5
CDR3 protein: ASRREQETQY

V gene: TRBV7-7
J gene: TRBJ2-1
CDR3 protein: ASSLRRGSYNEQF

V gene: TRBV28
J gene: TRBJ2-5
CDR3 protein: ASSLGGHLQETQY

V gene: TRBV5-4
J gene: TRBJ1-4
CDR3 protein: ASSLTSRNEKLF

V gene: TRBV19
J gene: TRBJ2-1
CDR3 protein: ASSGDWSYNEQF

V gene: TRBV27
J gene: TRBJ1-5
CDR3 protein: ASSLNGAQPQH

V gene: TRBV20-1
J gene: TRBJ1-2
CDR3 protein: SAFSGYGYT

V gene: TRBV27
J gene: TRBJ2-7
CDR3 protein: ASRPRSSYEQY

V gene: TRBV5-1
J gene: TRBJ2-7
CDR3 protein: ASSLWTGNTYEQY

V gene: TRBV6-5
J gene: TRBJ1-5
CDR3 protein: ASSYSFIGNQPQH

V gene: TRBV7-2
J gene: TRBJ2-7
CDR3 protein: ASSLDRLPLEQY